These 16 T cell receptor beta chains originate from one sample sequenced in a study of T cell repertoires in cytomegalovirus infection. These receptors' targets are unknown. MiXCR, applied by TCRdb to the reads, yields one record per CDR3 protein. The sample shows roughly 350,000 distinct CDR3 sequences, approximately 35% of them seen only once. This specimen consisted of cultured PBMCs, obtained from culture after CMV antigen stimulation. The receptors originated from a human donor in good health (CMV status not recorded). Some clones in this sample may be carry-over from other donors' samples.

The chain has TRBV6-2 or TRBV6-3 and TRBJ2-4; D may be TRBD2 (7 bases). The V and J ends lost 6 bases and 1 base respectively, with 19 bases between them. Germline lookup yields CDR1 MNHEY and CDR2 SVGEGT. The CDR3 consists of 17 residues. The CDR3: CASRTLPGGRAKNIQYF. DNA of the CDR3: TGTGCCAGCAGAACCCTTCCGGGGGGCCGCGCCAAAAACATTCAGTACTTC.

The rearrangement uses TRBV5-4 and TRBJ2-7; 7 nucleotides align to TRBD1. Germline V gene lookup returns CDR1 SGHNT and CDR2 YYREEE (reference sequence). With 4 bases clipped from V and 5 bases from J, the junction kept 9 bases outside the gene matches. The length of the CDR3 is 14 residues. CDR3 protein: CASSPRQGLNEQYF. In DNA form, the CDR3 reads TGTGCCAGCAGCCCCAGACAGGGTTTGAACGAGCAGTACTTC.

This clonotype turned up a few times. The rearrangement uses TRBV7-2 and TRBJ2-5, with D hard to call. Per the germline V gene, CDR1 is SGHTA and CDR2 is FQGNSA. The CDR3 totals 13 residues. The V end was cut by 5 bases, the J end by 0 bases, with 7 bases between. In DNA, the CDR3 is TGTGCCAGCAGCCCAATGTACCAAGAGACCCAGTACTTC. It specifies CASSPMYQETQYF.

There are a few counts of this clonotype. The genes are TRBV19 and TRBJ2-1, with 9 bases that match TRBD2. V lost 5 bases and J lost 8; bases outside the gene matches: 13. Germline lookup yields CDR1 LNHDA and CDR2 SQIVND (reference sequence). The CDR3 is 16 amino acids. CDR3 amino acids: CASSQELAGVGYEQFF. For the CDR3, the DNA is TGTGCCAGTAGTCAGGAGTTAGCGGGAGTCGGATATGAGCAGTTCTTC.

This clonotype was observed a few times. This chain uses TRBV12-3 or TRBV12-4 with TRBJ2-5, with D perhaps matching TRBD1 or TRBD2 (5 bases each). The CDR3 loop spans 12 amino acids. V was shortened by 7 bases and J by 7 bases, with 13 bases between the two germline ends. The chain's CDR3 is CASNKGPATQYF. The CDR3, as DNA: TGTGCCAGCAATAAGGGACCGGCGACCCAGTACTTC.

This clonotype was observed a few times. The V gene is TRBV19, the J gene TRBJ1-3; D not certain. This CDR3 region has 15 residues. Germline CDR1 and CDR2: LNHDA and SQIVND (reference sequence). V dropped 6 bases and J dropped 0 bases, with 12 bases sitting between them. DNA of the CDR3: TGTGCCAGTAGCCCCCTTGGAATCTCTGGAAACACCATATATTTT. As protein: CASSPLGISGNTIYF. Complete variable domain (other parts from reference TRBV19 and TRBJ1-3): DGGITQSPKYLFRKEGQNVTLSCEQNLNHDAMYWYRQDPGQGLRLIYYSQIVNDFQKGDIAEGYSVSREKKESFPLTVTSAQKNPTAFYLCASSPLGISGNTIYFGEGSWLTVV.

This clonotype was recorded a few times. This chain uses TRBV20-1 with TRBJ2-1, with TRBD2 identical over 7 bases. There are 16 residues in the CDR3. Trimming took 0 bases from V and 5 from J; bases not matched to a gene: 10. Germline assignment: CDR1 DFQATT and CDR2 SNEGSKA (reference sequence). The CDR3 DNA follows: TGCAGTGCTAGAGATATATTTCCCCTAGCGGACAATGAGCAGTTCTTC. This codes for CSARDIFPLADNEQFF.

This clonotype was seen a few times. This chain joins TRBV4-1 and TRBJ2-7, with 10 bases fitting TRBD2. This CDR3 is 15 amino acids long. CDR1 MGHRA and CDR2 YSYEKL come from the germline V gene. With 0 bases clipped from V and 12 bases from J, the junction kept 11 bases outside the gene matches. CDR3 sequence reads: CASSQDRSGRKLVYV. As DNA, the CDR3 is TGCGCCAGCAGCCAAGATCGTAGCGGGAGGAAATTGGTGTACGTC.

In its sample, this clonotype was seen a few times. This sequence joins TRBV7-9 and TRBJ2-5; D is undetermined. The CDR3 length is 13 residues. Germline CDR1 reads SEHNR; CDR2 reads FQNEAQ (reference sequence). Trimming took off 4 bases at V and 7 bases at J, with 13 bases between the two ends. The DNA of the CDR3 is TGTGCCAGCAGCTCCAGTGGCTCCACGACCCAGTACTTC. This encodes CASSSSGSTTQYF.

This clonotype was seen just once. The chain's CDR3 is CASRTGLAGNDEQFF. For the CDR3, the DNA is TGTGCCAGCAGGACGGGACTAGCGGGAAACGATGAGCAGTTCTTC. The chain couples TRBV6-6 to TRBJ2-1, with 13 bases fitting TRBD2. V shed 6 bases, J shed 8 bases, and the junction held 7 bases outside the gene matches. Germline V gene lookup returns CDR1 MNHNY and CDR2 SVGAGI (reference sequence). This CDR3 is built from 15 residues.

The gene calls are TRBV11-2 and TRBJ1-5; no firm D call. Trimming stripped 0 bases from V and 0 bases from J, with 6 bases between. Germline V CDR1 and CDR2: SGHAT, FQNNGV. This CDR3 comprises 15 residues. For the CDR3, the DNA is TGTGCCAGCAGCTTAGAACCAGATAGCAATCAGCCCCAGCATTTT. Amino acid sequence: CASSLEPDSNQPQHF.

The gene calls are TRBV6-1 and TRBJ2-6, with TRBD2 as a possible D gene (5 bases). Germline V gene data show CDR1 as MNHNS and CDR2 as SASEGT. CDR3 length: 14 residues. Trimming took off 8 bases at V and 3 bases at J, with 11 bases between the two ends. CDR3 DNA: TGTGCCAGCGGGGTCCGGGATGGGGCCAACGTCCTGACTTTC. It encodes CASGVRDGANVLTF.

This clonotype appeared a few times. This chain joins TRBV7-2 and TRBJ2-2; TRBD2 is a possible D gene (5 bases). Trimming stripped 1 base from V and 6 bases from J, with 12 bases between. CDR1 SGHTA and CDR2 FQGNSA come from the germline V gene. This CDR3 is built from 15 residues. CDR3 sequence reads: CASSLVPGVPGELFF. The DNA for the CDR3 is TGTGCCAGCAGCTTAGTGCCCGGGGTCCCCGGGGAGCTGTTTTTT.

The gene calls are TRBV12-3 or TRBV12-4 and TRBJ2-7, with 15 positions matching TRBD2. This CDR3 has 16 residues. V gave up 5 bases and J gave up 3 bases; unmatched junction bases: 5. The CDR3 bases are TGTGCCAGCAGTACCGGGACTAGCGGGAGGTTCTACGAGCAGTACTTC. This encodes CASSTGTSGRFYEQYF.

To note about this clonotype: The final CDR3 position lacks the conserved phenylalanine or tryptophan, pointing to a likely read error. V usage is TRBV4-1 and J usage is TRBJ2-3, with TRBD2 matching over 11 bases. The CDR3 is made up of 17 amino acids. Germline CDR1 and CDR2: MGHRA and YSYEKL. The junction had 9 bases not matched to a gene; V was cut back by 2 bases and J by 5 bases. The CDR3 spells CASSQFDSGRAQDTQYL. CDR3 nucleotide sequence: TGCGCCAGCAGCCAATTTGATAGCGGGAGGGCCCAAGATACGCAGTATTTG.

Ten or more counts support this clonotype. This chain uses TRBV11-1 with TRBJ1-1; perhaps TRBD1 as D (6 bases). CDR1 is SGHAT and CDR2 is FQDESV in the germline V gene (reference sequence). With 3 bases removed from V and 1 base from J, the gap between germline ends came to 15 bases. The CDR3 sequence is 16 residues long. For the CDR3, the DNA is TGTGCCAGCAGCTTCGACAGGTCAGGGAAGAACACTGAAGCTTTCTTT. Encoded protein: CASSFDRSGKNTEAFF. Based on the CDR3 plus reference TRBV11-1 and TRBJ1-1, the full variable domain is EAEVAQSPRYKITEKSQAVAFWCDPISGHATLYWYRQILGQGPELLVQFQDESVVDDSQLPKDRFSAERLKGVDSTLKIQPAELGDSAMYLCASSFDRSGKNTEAFFGQGTRLTVV.